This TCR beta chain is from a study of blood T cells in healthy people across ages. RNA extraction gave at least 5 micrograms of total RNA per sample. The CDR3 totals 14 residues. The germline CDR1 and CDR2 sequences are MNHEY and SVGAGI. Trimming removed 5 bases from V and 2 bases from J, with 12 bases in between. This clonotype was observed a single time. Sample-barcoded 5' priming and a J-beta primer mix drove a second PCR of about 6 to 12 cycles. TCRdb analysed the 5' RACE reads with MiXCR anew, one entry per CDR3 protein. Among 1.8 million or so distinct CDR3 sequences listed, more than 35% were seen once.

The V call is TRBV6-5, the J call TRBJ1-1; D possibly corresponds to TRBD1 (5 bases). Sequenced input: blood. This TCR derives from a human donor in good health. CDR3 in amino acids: CASSHGAKNTEAFF. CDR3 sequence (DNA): TGTGCCAGCAGTCACGGGGCAAAAAACACTGAAGCTTTCTTT.